Following are 16 T cell receptor beta chains from one sample sequenced in a study of CD8+ T cells in alopecia areata. Treatment noted: oral pan-JAK inhibitor, 5-10 mg twice daily. RNA extraction was followed by reverse transcription into cDNA, which acted as the sequencing template. The table came from immunoSEQ multiplex PCR; TCRdb's copy has only in-frame clones and leaves some out. The sample lists 110,000 or so clones, approximately 59% seen once, with around 30% in the top ten. The sample in question was CD8+ T cells sorted from blood, obtained at week 4, from a patient treated with tofacitinib. The receptors here all came from a human donor with alopecia areata.

The rearrangement uses TRBV5-4 and TRBJ2-3; D possibly corresponds to TRBD2 (6 bases). The CDR3 is made up of 15 amino acids. The V and J ends lost 1 base and 6 bases respectively, with 15 bases between them. Germline CDR1 reads SGHNT; CDR2 reads YYREEE (reference sequence). The CDR3 reads CASSLPGPGGDTQYF. CDR3 coding DNA: TGTGCCAGCAGCTTGCCGGGCCCTGGAGGGGATACGCAGTATTTT.

V gene TRBV29-1 combines with J gene TRBJ2-1; 14 bases agree with TRBD2. The germline CDR1 and CDR2 sequences are SQVTM and ANQGSEA. Trimming cost V 8 bases and J 8 bases; bases outside gene matches: 5. The CDR3 spans 13 residues. In DNA, the CDR3 is TGCAGCATGGGACTAGCGGGGGCCTATGAGCAGTTCTTC. Protein: CSMGLAGAYEQFF.

The chain combines TRBV29-1 with TRBJ2-3; 9 bases agree with TRBD1. The germline V gene encodes CDR1 SQVTM and CDR2 ANQGSEA. The trim removed 2 bases at V and 7 bases at J, leaving 7 bases unmatched. The CDR3 is 14 amino acids. The CDR3 DNA reads as TGCAGCGTTGAACTATGGGACAGGGCAAATACGCAGTATTTT. This sequence encodes CSVELWDRANTQYF.

The chain couples TRBV4-1 to TRBJ2-7; 9 nucleotides align to TRBD1. This CDR3 comprises 15 residues. Trimming removed 0 bases from V and 1 base from J; junction bases left unmatched: 1. CDR1 is MGHRA and CDR2 is YSYEKL in the germline V gene. CDR3 sequence reads: CASSQETGGSYEQYF. The CDR3 coding sequence is TGCGCCAGCAGCCAAGAGACAGGGGGTTCCTACGAGCAGTACTTC.

The genes are TRBV30 and TRBJ2-7; D gene unclear. Trimming removed 5 bases at V and 7 bases at J, with 15 bases between. CDR1 and CDR2 from the germline V gene are GTSNPN and SVGIG (reference sequence). The length of the CDR3 is 12 residues. This chain's CDR3 is CAWGITSDEQYF. The CDR3 DNA is TGTGCCTGGGGTATCACTTCGGATGAGCAGTACTTC.

A word on this clone: Mismatch with germline at one junction end may stem from a read error. The V call is TRBV4-3, the J call TRBJ2-2; 9 bases align to TRBD2. This CDR3 region has 15 residues. Germline V CDR1 and CDR2: LGHNA, YSLEER. The CDR3 sequence: CASSLQRGAPGEPFF. The DNA of the CDR3 is TGCGCCAGCAGCCTCCAGCGGGGGGCCCCCGGGGAGCCGTTTTTT.

The gene calls are TRBV5-1 and TRBJ2-2; D remains unclear. Trimming removed 4 bases at V and 4 bases at J, with 11 bases between. This CDR3 is 14 amino acids long. Per germline, CDR1 SGHRS and CDR2 YFSETQ. The CDR3 DNA reads as TGCGCCAGCAGCGAGACCTACCCCACCGGGGAGCTGTTTTTT. Residues: CASSETYPTGELFF.

This clone was counted only a few times. CDR3 residues: CSVGDSFYNEQFF. CDR3 nucleotides: TGCAGCGTTGGGGACAGTTTCTACAATGAGCAGTTCTTC. This chain connects TRBV29-1 to TRBJ2-1; 7 bases are a match to TRBD1. V lost 4 bases and J lost 3; bases outside the gene matches: 3. In germline, CDR1 is SQVTM, CDR2 ANQGSEA. The CDR3 spans 13 residues.

The chain has TRBV12-5 and TRBJ1-2; D gene ambiguous. Trimming removed 0 bases at V and 4 bases at J, with 15 bases between. The V gene's germline CDR1 is LGHNT and CDR2 FRNRAP. The CDR3 is 16 amino acids. In DNA, the CDR3 is TGTGCTAGTGGTTTGGTAGGTCAACCTCACATCTATGGCTACACCTTC. This sequence encodes CASGLVGQPHIYGYTF.

This clone was seen a handful of times. The gene calls are TRBV29-1 and TRBJ2-5; 7 bases line up with TRBD1. The V and J ends lost 7 bases and 5 bases, in that order; junction bases with no gene match: 7. There are 12 residues in the CDR3. The germline V gene encodes CDR1 SQVTM and CDR2 ANQGSEA. CDR3 nucleotides: TGCAGCGCTATGGACAGGCTTGAGACCCAGTACTTC. Translated, it gives CSAMDRLETQYF.

Concerning this clone itself: The same CDR3 is also encoded by other DNA sequences in this sample. V gene TRBV30 combines with J gene TRBJ1-5, with 9 bases aligning to TRBD1. The V gene end was trimmed by 3 bases and the J gene end by 4 bases; junction bases not matched to a gene: 4. This CDR3 has 14 residues. CDR1 is GTSNPN and CDR2 is SVGIG in the germline V gene (reference sequence). CDR3 in amino acids: CAWSGGQGNQPQHF. CDR3 nucleotides: TGTGCCTGGAGCGGGGGACAGGGAAATCAGCCCCAGCATTTT. Together with reference TRBV30 and TRBJ1-5, the CDR3 gives the full variable domain: SQTIHQWPATLVQPVGSPLSLECTVEGTSNPNLYWYRQAAGRGLQLLFYSVGIGQISSEVPQNLSASRPQDRQFILSSKKLLLSDSGFYLCAWSGGQGNQPQHFGDGTRLSIL.

This clone occurred a few times. V is TRBV30 and J is TRBJ1-2; 12 bases agree with TRBD1. The CDR3 extends over 14 amino acids. Per germline, CDR1 GTSNPN and CDR2 SVGIG (reference sequence). The trim removed 7 bases at V and 1 base at J, leaving 4 bases unmatched. CDR3: CAYGTGGDNYGYTF. The CDR3 DNA sequence: TGTGCCTACGGGACAGGGGGCGATAACTATGGCTACACCTTC. The full variable domain, its missing parts supplied by reference TRBV30 and TRBJ1-2, is SQTIHQWPATLVQPVGSPLSLECTVEGTSNPNLYWYRQAAGRGLQLLFYSVGIGQISSEVPQNLSASRPQDRQFILSSKKLLLSDSGFYLCAYGTGGDNYGYTFGSGTRLTVV.

The rearrangement links TRBV29-1 to TRBJ1-1, with TRBD1 matching 7 bases. CDR3 length: 13 amino acids. The V segment lost 7 bases and the J segment 3 bases; nucleotides outside the gene matches: 8. Germline CDR1 SQVTM, CDR2 ANQGSEA. In DNA form, the CDR3 reads TGCAGCGGTACAGGGGTTCGGGACACTGAAGCTTTCTTT. Residues: CSGTGVRDTEAFF.

V is TRBV13 and J is TRBJ1-3; tentatively, D is TRBD1 (5 bases). The CDR3 is 14 residues long. Germline assignment: CDR1 PRHDT and CDR2 FYEKMQ (reference sequence). Trimming removed 4 bases from V and 0 bases from J, with 7 bases in between. For the CDR3, the DNA is TGTGCCAGCAGCTCGGGACTCTCTGGAAACACCATATATTTT. Its translation is CASSSGLSGNTIYF.

The chain employs TRBV30 and TRBJ1-1; D call uncertain. With 5 bases removed from V and 12 bases from J, the gap between germline ends came to 19 bases. The CDR3 is 12 amino acids. CDR1 is GTSNPN and CDR2 is SVGIG in the germline V gene (reference sequence). The CDR3 region has the DNA TGTGCCTGGGTTTCGGGGTCCCCCGCAACTTTCTTT. It translates to CAWVSGSPATFF.

DNA of the CDR3: TGTGCCAGCAGTGAATTAGGAGGAGGGACAGTGGGAAACACCATATATTTT. It specifies CASSELGGGTVGNTIYF. The chain combines TRBV25-1 with TRBJ1-3; 7 nucleotides match TRBD1. Germline V lookup: CDR1 MGHDK, CDR2 SYGVNS. This CDR3 comprises 17 residues. The junction had 10 bases not matched to a gene; V was cut back by 1 base and J by 4 bases. Using reference TRBV25-1 and TRBJ1-3 for the parts outside the CDR3, the full variable domain is EADIYQTPRYLVIGTGKKITLECSQTMGHDKMYWYQQDPGMELHLIHYSYGVNSTEKGDLSSESTVSRIRTEHFPLTLESARPSHTSQYLCASSELGGGTVGNTIYFGEGSWLTVV.